The T cell receptor (beta chain) under discussion was sequenced for a study of control samples from healthy donors and cancer patients. The junction had 11 bases not matched to a gene; V was cut back by 7 bases and J by 5 bases. The germline gives CDR1 MDHEN, CDR2 SYDVKM. This CDR3 is built from 15 residues. Profiling relied on immunoSEQ multiplex PCR, and the TCRdb table lists in-frame clones only, not all of them. The sample records around 130,000 clones, about 95% being singletons. The receptor was isolated from a man aged 30-40 years in good health. This chain connects TRBV28 to TRBJ1-1, with 9 bases that match TRBD1. The sequenced material came from blood. The CDR3 sequence: CASKGLTGGLTEAFF. CDR3 bases: TGTGCCAGCAAAGGCCTGACAGGGGGATTAACTGAAGCTTTCTTT.